The sequence of this T cell receptor beta chain was determined in a study of T cell responses to AZD1222 COVID-19 vaccine. This clone was seen a few times. The length of the CDR3 is 14 residues. CDR1 is KGHDR, CDR2 SFDVKD, per germline. Trimming removed 1 base from V and 7 bases from J, with 10 bases in between. This table comes from immunoSEQ multiplex PCR, and its TCRdb copy is limited to in-frame clones, with some not included. Of some 150,000 clones listed, 87% were seen once; the top ten hold about 9.8%. The sequence was obtained from an adult who received the AZD1222 COVID-19 vaccine. The source material was peripheral blood, sampled 28 days after the second AZD1222 dose. The V and J genes are TRBV24-1 and TRBJ2-1; D remains unclear. The CDR3 loop reads CATSDFRAGNEQFF. The CDR3 nucleotides read TGTGCCACCAGTGATTTTAGGGCTGGGAATGAGCAGTTCTTC.